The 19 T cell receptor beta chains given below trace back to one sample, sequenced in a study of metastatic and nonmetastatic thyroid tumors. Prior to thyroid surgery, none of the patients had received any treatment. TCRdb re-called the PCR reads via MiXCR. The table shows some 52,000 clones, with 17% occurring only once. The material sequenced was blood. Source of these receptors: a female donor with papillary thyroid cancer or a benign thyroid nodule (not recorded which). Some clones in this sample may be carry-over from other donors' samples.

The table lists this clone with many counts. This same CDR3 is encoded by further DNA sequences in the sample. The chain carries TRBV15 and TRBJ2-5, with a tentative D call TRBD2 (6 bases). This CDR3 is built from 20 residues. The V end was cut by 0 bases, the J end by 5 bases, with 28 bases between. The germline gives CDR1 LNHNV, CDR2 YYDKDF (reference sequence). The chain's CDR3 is CATSRDYLGAADSRGETQYF. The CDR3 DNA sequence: TGTGCCACCAGCAGAGATTATTTGGGAGCGGCGGACTCACGGGGGGAGACCCAGTACTTC.

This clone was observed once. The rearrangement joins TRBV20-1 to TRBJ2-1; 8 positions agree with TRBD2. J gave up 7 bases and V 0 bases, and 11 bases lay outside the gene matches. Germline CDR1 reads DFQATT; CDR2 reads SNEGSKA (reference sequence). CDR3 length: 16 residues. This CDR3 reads CSARDIRSGGSNEQFF. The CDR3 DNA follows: TGCAGTGCTAGAGATATAAGATCGGGAGGGTCGAATGAGCAGTTCTTC.

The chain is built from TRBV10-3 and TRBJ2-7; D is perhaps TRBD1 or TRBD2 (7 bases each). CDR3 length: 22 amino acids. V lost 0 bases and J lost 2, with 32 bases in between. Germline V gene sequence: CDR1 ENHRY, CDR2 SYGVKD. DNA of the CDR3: TGTGCCATCAGTGAGTCTCCGGACAGGCATAAAGGCGGGAGAGGAATTCCCTACGAGCAGTACTTC. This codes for CAISESPDRHKGGRGIPYEQYF.

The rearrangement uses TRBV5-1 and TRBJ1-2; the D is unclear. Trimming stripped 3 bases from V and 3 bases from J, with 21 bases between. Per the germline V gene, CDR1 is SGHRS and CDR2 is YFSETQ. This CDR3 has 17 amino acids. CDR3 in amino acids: CASSYLARLERDYGYTF. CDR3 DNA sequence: TGCGCCAGCAGCTACCTGGCAAGATTGGAAAGGGACTATGGCTACACCTTC.

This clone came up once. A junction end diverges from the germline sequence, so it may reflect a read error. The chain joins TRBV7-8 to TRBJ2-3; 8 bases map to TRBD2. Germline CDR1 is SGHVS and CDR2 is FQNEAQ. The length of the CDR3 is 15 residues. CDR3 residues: CASSLDGGRTDTKYF. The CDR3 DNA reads TGCGCCAGCAGCTTAGACGGCGGGAGGACAGATACGAAGTATTTT.

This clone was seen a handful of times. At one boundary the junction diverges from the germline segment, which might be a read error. The CDR3 DNA reads TGTGCCAGCAGTTTACAAGGGGGGGAGAGCCCAGATACGAAGTATTTT. It codes for CASSLQGGESPDTKYF. This chain joins TRBV28 and TRBJ2-3; TRBD2 might be the D (7 bases). This CDR3 has 16 residues. Germline V gene data show CDR1 as MDHEN and CDR2 as SYDVKM. Full variable domain (rest looked up from reference TRBV28 and TRBJ2-3): DVKVTQSSRYLVKRTGEKVFLECVQDMDHENMFWYRQDPGLGLRLIYFSYDVKMKEKGDIPEGYSVSREKKERFSLILESASTNQTSMYLCASSLQGGESPDTKYFGPGTRLTVL.

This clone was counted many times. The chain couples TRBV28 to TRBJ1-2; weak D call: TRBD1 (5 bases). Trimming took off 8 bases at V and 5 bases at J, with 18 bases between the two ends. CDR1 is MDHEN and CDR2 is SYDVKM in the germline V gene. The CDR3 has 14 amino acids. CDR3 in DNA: TGTGCCAGCTCCCCCGGGACGGTCGGGTATGGCTACACCTTC. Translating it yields CASSPGTVGYGYTF.

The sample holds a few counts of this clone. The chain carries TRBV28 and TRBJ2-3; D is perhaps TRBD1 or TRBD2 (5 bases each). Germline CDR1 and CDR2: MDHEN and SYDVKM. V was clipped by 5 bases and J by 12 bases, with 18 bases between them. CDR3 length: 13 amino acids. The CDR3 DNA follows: TGTGCCAGCAGTCTCGGGGACGGTGGTACTCAGTATTTT. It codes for CASSLGDGGTQYF.

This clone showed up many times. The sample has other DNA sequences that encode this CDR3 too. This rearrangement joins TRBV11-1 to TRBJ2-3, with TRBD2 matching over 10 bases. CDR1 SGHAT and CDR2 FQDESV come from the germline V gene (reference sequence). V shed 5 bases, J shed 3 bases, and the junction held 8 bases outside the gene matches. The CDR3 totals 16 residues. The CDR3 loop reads CASSRQAGGPTDTQYF. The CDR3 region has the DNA TGTGCCAGCAGCCGCCAAGCGGGAGGGCCGACAGATACGCAGTATTTT.

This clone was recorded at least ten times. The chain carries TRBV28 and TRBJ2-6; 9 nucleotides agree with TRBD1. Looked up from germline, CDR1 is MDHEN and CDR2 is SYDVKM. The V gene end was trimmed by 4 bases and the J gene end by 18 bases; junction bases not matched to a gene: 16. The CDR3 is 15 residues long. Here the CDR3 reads CASSSSGTGHRPGTF. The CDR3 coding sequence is TGTGCCAGCAGTTCCTCCGGGACAGGGCACCGTCCGGGGACTTTC.

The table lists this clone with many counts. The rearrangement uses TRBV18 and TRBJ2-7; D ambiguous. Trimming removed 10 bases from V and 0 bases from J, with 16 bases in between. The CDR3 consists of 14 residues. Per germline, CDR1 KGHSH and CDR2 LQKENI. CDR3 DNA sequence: TGTGCCACCCATGGTAGTAAGAGCTCCTACGAGCAGTACTTC. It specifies CATHGSKSSYEQYF.

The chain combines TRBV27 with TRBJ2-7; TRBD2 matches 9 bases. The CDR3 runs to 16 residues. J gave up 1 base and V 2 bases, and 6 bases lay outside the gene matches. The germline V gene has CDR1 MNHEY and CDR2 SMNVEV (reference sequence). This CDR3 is CASSLGSGSLSYEQYF. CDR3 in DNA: TGTGCCAGCAGTTTAGGTAGCGGGAGTTTATCCTACGAGCAGTACTTC.

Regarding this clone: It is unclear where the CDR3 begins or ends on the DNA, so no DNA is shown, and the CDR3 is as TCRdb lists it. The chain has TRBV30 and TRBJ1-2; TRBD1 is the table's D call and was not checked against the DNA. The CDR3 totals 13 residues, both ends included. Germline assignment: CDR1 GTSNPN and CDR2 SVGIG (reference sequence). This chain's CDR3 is CAWSVGQGSRNTF.

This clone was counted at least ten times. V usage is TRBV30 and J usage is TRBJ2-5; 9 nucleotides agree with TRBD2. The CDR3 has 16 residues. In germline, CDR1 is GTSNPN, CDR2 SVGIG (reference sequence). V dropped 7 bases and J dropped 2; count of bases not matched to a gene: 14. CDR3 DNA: TGTGCCTCGGCGGGGATAGCGGGAGTAAGGCAAGAGACCCAGTACTTC. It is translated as CASAGIAGVRQETQYF.

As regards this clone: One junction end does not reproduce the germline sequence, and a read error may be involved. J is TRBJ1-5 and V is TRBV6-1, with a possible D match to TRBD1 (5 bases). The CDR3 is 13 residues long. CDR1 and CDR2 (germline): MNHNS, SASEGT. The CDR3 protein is CASQFRENQTQHF. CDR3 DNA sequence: TGTGCCAGCCAATTCAGGGAGAATCAGACCCAGCATTTT.

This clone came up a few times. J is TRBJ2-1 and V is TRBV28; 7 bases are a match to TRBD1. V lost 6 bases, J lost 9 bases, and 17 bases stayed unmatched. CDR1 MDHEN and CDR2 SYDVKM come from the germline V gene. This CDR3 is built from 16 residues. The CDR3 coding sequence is TGTGCCAGCAGATCTCCGGGACAGTTGGCCGGTAGTGAGCAGTTCTTC. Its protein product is CASRSPGQLAGSEQFF.

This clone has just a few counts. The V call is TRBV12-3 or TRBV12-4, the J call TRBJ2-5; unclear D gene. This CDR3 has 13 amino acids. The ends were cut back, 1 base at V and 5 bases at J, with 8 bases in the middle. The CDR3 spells CASSLVVRETQYF. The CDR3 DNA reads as TGTGCCAGCAGTTTAGTAGTTCGGGAGACCCAGTACTTC.

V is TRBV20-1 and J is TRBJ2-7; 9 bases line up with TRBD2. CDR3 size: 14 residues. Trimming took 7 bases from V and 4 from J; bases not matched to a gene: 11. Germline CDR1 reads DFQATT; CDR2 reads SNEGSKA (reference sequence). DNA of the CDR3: TGCAGTGTTGGAGACGGAAGCGGGAGGTACGAGCAGTACTTC. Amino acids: CSVGDGSGRYEQYF.

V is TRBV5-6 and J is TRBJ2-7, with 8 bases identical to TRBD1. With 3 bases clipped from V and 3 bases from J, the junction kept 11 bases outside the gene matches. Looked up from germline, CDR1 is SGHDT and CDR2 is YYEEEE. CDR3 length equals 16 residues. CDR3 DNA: TGTGCCAGCAGCTCGCTGTCGGGACAGGTGCTCTACGAGCAGTACTTC. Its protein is CASSSLSGQVLYEQYF.